The present T cell receptor (beta chain) was sequenced within a study of vaccination effects on CD4 cells after COVID-19. Trimming removed 4 bases from V and 8 bases from J, with 18 bases in between. The length of the CDR3 is 13 residues. Germline loops: CDR1 SQVTM, CDR2 ANQGSEA. Pools of viral peptides were used by the ViraFEST assay to expand antigen-specific CD4+ T cells ahead of sequencing. With approximately ten days of culture completed, CD4+ T cells were isolated. None of the vaccinated had previously contracted SARS-CoV-2, and their nucleocapsid antibodies tested negative. Half of the medium was exchanged for IL-2 medium on both days 3 and 7. The table came from immunoSEQ multiplex PCR; TCRdb's copy has only in-frame clones and leaves some out. The sample includes about 20,000 clones, roughly 78% seen only once; the top ten take roughly a tenth. Points from the study as a whole: Marked clonal contraction was seen late after vaccination (in both infection- and vaccine-induced clones). Within healthy vaccinees, only 1 of 255 vaccine-induced clones displayed cross-reactivity with common cold coronaviruses.

Of note for this clone: Its antigen is still unknown.

The sequence came from a human donor who received a COVID-19 vaccine. This chain joins TRBV29-1 and TRBJ2-7; D possibly corresponds to TRBD1 (5 bases). This specimen consisted of CD4+ T cells from PBMCs cultured with HCoV-NL63 spike peptides, obtained before COVID-19 vaccination. Here the CDR3 DNA reads TGCAGCGTTGTAGGGGCAGAGCCTACGAAGCAGTACTTC. Residues: CSVVGAEPTKQYF.